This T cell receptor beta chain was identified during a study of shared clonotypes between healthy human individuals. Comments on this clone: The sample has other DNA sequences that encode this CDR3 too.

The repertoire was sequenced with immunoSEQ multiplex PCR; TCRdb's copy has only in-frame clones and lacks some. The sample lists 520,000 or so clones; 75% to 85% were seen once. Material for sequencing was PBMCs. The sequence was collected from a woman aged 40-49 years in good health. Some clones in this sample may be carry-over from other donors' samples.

CDR3 sequence: CASSLNTGELFF. In nucleotides, the CDR3 is TGTGCCAGCAGCCTGAACACCGGGGAGCTGTTTTTT. J is TRBJ2-2 and V is TRBV28, with D unclear. Trimming stripped 6 bases from V and 1 base from J, with 3 bases between. This CDR3 has 12 residues. Germline CDR1 and CDR2: MDHEN and SYDVKM.